These T cell receptor beta chains were read from a single sample in a study of identical twins. From the 5' RACE reads, TCRdb called clonotypes with MiXCR, one entry per CDR3 protein. The table records approximately 890,000 distinct CDR3 sequences, roughly 12% of them present only once. The same specimen was also included in a second study, on yellow fever vaccine responses in identical twins.

Sequencing was performed on PBMCs. The receptors come from a woman between 18 and 29 years old in good health. Both conserved end residues are part of each CDR3. The D gene is left open where the match is weak.

V gene,D gene,CDR3 protein
TRBV7-8,.,CASSLAGLEGDTQYF
TRBV12-3/TRBV12-4,TRBD2,CASSHLGGGAQDTQYF
TRBV3-1,.,CASSQLKTYLTDTQYF
TRBV24-1,.,CATRGAGTDTQYF
TRBV14,TRBD2,CASSPSGSRDTQYF
TRBV20-1,TRBD2,CSARDSGSASYEQYF
TRBV5-1,TRBD1,CASSHRSPGDRVVDTQYF
TRBV27,.,CASSFRGTAYSNQPQHF
TRBV6-1,.,CASSRGGFRYEQYF
TRBV3-1,.,CASSPWKDSGYTF
TRBV20-1,.,CSARSDTMYSPLHF
TRBV20-1,.,CSARDPPTLDTQYF
TRBV11-2,.,CASSLRKPYEQYF
TRBV28,TRBD1,CASSWAGQGIYNEQFF